This is a list of T cell receptor beta chains from one sample in a study of cytomegalovirus exposure and HLA in healthy donors. Sequencing used immunoSEQ multiplex PCR; TCRdb keeps in-frame clones, though not all of them. The sample gives tens of thousands of clones, approximately 70% of which show up once; approximately 15% is in the top ten. What was sequenced was PBMCs. These receptor sequences come from a male donor in good health and CMV-seropositive. CDR3s include the opening cysteine and the closing phenylalanine or tryptophan. The order of the fields is clone size, V gene, J gene, D gene, CDR3 protein, CDR3 DNA. The D gene is left open where the match is weak. Clone size is shown for a subset of rows, as once, few, many or a class of expanded clone.

clone_size: -; v_call: TRBV5-5; j_call: TRBJ1-5; d_call: -; cdr3_aa: CASSSYSGSSNQPQHF; cdr3_nt: TGTGCCAGCAGCTCATACAGTGGGAGTAGCAATCAGCCCCAGCATTTT
clone_size: -; v_call: TRBV7-9; j_call: TRBJ2-1; d_call: -; cdr3_aa: CASSVYDTTNEQFF; cdr3_nt: TGTGCCAGCAGCGTCTATGACACGACCAATGAGCAGTTCTTC
clone_size: -; v_call: TRBV7-2; j_call: TRBJ2-1; d_call: -; cdr3_aa: CASSRSFAQGNEQFF; cdr3_nt: TGTGCCAGCAGCCGAAGTTTTGCGCAGGGGAATGAGCAGTTCTTC
clone_size: -; v_call: TRBV7-9; j_call: TRBJ1-1; d_call: TRBD1; cdr3_aa: CSSSLGTGGASNTEAFF; cdr3_nt: TGTTCCAGCAGCCTTGGGACAGGGGGCGCCTCGAACACTGAAGCTTTCTTT
clone_size: -; v_call: TRBV7-8; j_call: TRBJ2-7; d_call: -; cdr3_aa: CASSLALRAPLSSQYF; cdr3_nt: TGTGCCAGCAGCTTAGCACTCAGGGCGCCCCTTTCGTCGCAGTACTTC
clone_size: -; v_call: TRBV2; j_call: TRBJ2-7; d_call: TRBD1; cdr3_aa: CASSGGLRTGTYEQYF; cdr3_nt: TGTGCCAGCAGCGGGGGTCTTAGGACAGGGACCTACGAGCAGTACTTC
clone_size: -; v_call: TRBV19; j_call: TRBJ1-4; d_call: TRBD1; cdr3_aa: CASSRDRGEKLFF; cdr3_nt: TGTGCCAGTTCCCGGGACAGGGGCGAAAAACTGTTTTTT
clone_size: -; v_call: TRBV7-9; j_call: TRBJ2-3; d_call: TRBD2; cdr3_aa: CGLAGGDTQYF; cdr3_nt: TGTGGACTAGCGGGAGGAGATACGCAGTATTTT
clone_size: -; v_call: TRBV7-7; j_call: TRBJ2-5; d_call: TRBD2; cdr3_aa: CASSSGSGGAQYF; cdr3_nt: TGTGCCAGCAGTTCCGGGAGCGGGGGGGCCCAGTACTTC
clone_size: -; v_call: TRBV18; j_call: TRBJ1-4; d_call: -; cdr3_aa: CASSSQGLGEKLFF; cdr3_nt: TGTGCCAGCTCATCTCAGGGGCTGGGTGAAAAACTGTTTTTT
clone_size: -; v_call: TRBV6-5; j_call: TRBJ1-2; d_call: -; cdr3_aa: CASRLDSLYGYTF; cdr3_nt: TGTGCCAGCCGATTGGACAGCCTCTATGGCTACACCTTC
clone_size: -; v_call: TRBV30; j_call: TRBJ2-2; d_call: TRBD2; cdr3_aa: CAWSRLATGELFF; cdr3_nt: TGTGCCTGGAGCCGACTAGCGACCGGGGAGCTGTTTTTT
clone_size: once; v_call: TRBV30; j_call: TRBJ2-7; d_call: -; cdr3_aa: CAWSGSRDSSYEQYF; cdr3_nt: TGTGCCTGGAGTGGTAGTAGAGATAGCTCCTACGAGCAGTACTTC
clone_size: -; v_call: TRBV10-2; j_call: TRBJ2-3; d_call: TRBD2; cdr3_aa: CASSPSGLSTDTQYF; cdr3_nt: TGCGCCAGCAGTCCTAGCGGTCTTAGCACAGATACGCAGTATTTT
clone_size: -; v_call: TRBV29-1; j_call: TRBJ2-2; d_call: -; cdr3_aa: CSSLLRGTGELFF; cdr3_nt: TGCAGCTCCCTTCTGAGGGGGACCGGGGAGCTGTTTTTT
clone_size: -; v_call: TRBV19; j_call: TRBJ2-6; d_call: -; cdr3_aa: CASSIGRDSSGANVLTF; cdr3_nt: TGTGCCAGTAGTATTGGTCGAGATAGCTCTGGGGCCAACGTCCTGACTTTC
clone_size: -; v_call: TRBV27; j_call: TRBJ1-1; d_call: -; cdr3_aa: CASSSIGGRTEAFF; cdr3_nt: TGTGCCAGCAGTTCGATAGGAGGGCGCACTGAAGCTTTCTTT
clone_size: -; v_call: TRBV6-5; j_call: TRBJ2-1; d_call: -; cdr3_aa: CASSRLRGEQFF; cdr3_nt: TGTGCCAGCAGTCGCCTCAGAGGTGAGCAGTTCTTC
clone_size: few; v_call: TRBV5-5; j_call: TRBJ2-7; d_call: TRBD1; cdr3_aa: CASSLEAWGQAPYEQYF; cdr3_nt: TGTGCCAGCAGCTTGGAGGCTTGGGGACAGGCACCCTACGAGCAGTACTTC
clone_size: many; v_call: TRBV5-4; j_call: TRBJ1-6; d_call: -; cdr3_aa: CASSFEKGIGSPLHF; cdr3_nt: TGTGCCAGCAGCTTCGAGAAGGGGATAGGATCACCCCTCCACTTT
clone_size: -; v_call: TRBV11-2; j_call: TRBJ2-1; d_call: TRBD2; cdr3_aa: CASSLVPAGRYNEQFF; cdr3_nt: TGTGCCAGCAGCTTAGTCCCAGCGGGAAGATACAATGAGCAGTTCTTC
clone_size: -; v_call: TRBV9; j_call: TRBJ2-7; d_call: -; cdr3_aa: CASSVEAAGSYEQYF; cdr3_nt: TGTGCCAGCAGCGTAGAGGCGGCGGGCTCCTACGAGCAGTACTTC
clone_size: few; v_call: TRBV7-9; j_call: TRBJ2-3; d_call: -; cdr3_aa: CASSFLAAADTQYF; cdr3_nt: TGTGCCAGCAGCTTTTTGGCGGCGGCAGATACGCAGTATTTT
clone_size: -; v_call: TRBV11-2; j_call: TRBJ2-2; d_call: TRBD1; cdr3_aa: CASSRQGFEAGELFF; cdr3_nt: TGTGCCAGCAGTCGACAGGGTTTTGAAGCCGGGGAGCTGTTTTTT
clone_size: -; v_call: TRBV7-3; j_call: TRBJ2-2; d_call: TRBD1; cdr3_aa: CASSRGVGTVNTGELFF; cdr3_nt: TGTGCCAGCAGCCGAGGGGTTGGGACAGTGAACACCGGGGAGCTGTTTTTT
clone_size: -; v_call: TRBV9; j_call: TRBJ1-2; d_call: -; cdr3_aa: CASNKREVAYGYTF; cdr3_nt: TGTGCCAGCAACAAGAGGGAAGTTGCCTATGGCTACACCTTC
clone_size: -; v_call: TRBV27; j_call: TRBJ2-1; d_call: -; cdr3_aa: CASRVGGPYSYNEQFF; cdr3_nt: TGTGCCAGCAGGGTGGGGGGACCCTACTCCTACAATGAGCAGTTCTTC
clone_size: -; v_call: TRBV30; j_call: TRBJ2-1; d_call: -; cdr3_aa: CAWSVWVRSAYNEQFF; cdr3_nt: TGTGCCTGGAGTGTGTGGGTGAGGTCGGCCTACAATGAGCAGTTCTTC
clone_size: -; v_call: TRBV29-1; j_call: TRBJ2-2; d_call: TRBD1; cdr3_aa: CSVEGPGGSNTGELFF; cdr3_nt: TGCAGCGTCGAAGGCCCAGGGGGCTCGAACACCGGGGAGCTGTTTTTT
clone_size: -; v_call: TRBV5-1; j_call: TRBJ2-7; d_call: TRBD1; cdr3_aa: CASSLRGGPLLSYEQYF; cdr3_nt: TGCGCCAGCAGCTTAAGAGGGGGCCCACTCCTCTCCTACGAGCAGTACTTC
clone_size: -; v_call: TRBV10-3; j_call: TRBJ2-1; d_call: -; cdr3_aa: CAISRLELEDEQFF; cdr3_nt: TGTGCCATCAGCAGACTAGAATTAGAGGATGAGCAGTTCTTC
clone_size: -; v_call: TRBV6-4; j_call: TRBJ2-3; d_call: -; cdr3_aa: CASSETGSHGDTQYF; cdr3_nt: TGTGCCAGCAGTGAGACGGGGAGTCACGGAGATACGCAGTATTTT
clone_size: -; v_call: TRBV7-2; j_call: TRBJ2-3; d_call: TRBD2; cdr3_aa: CASSVRLAVSTDTQYF; cdr3_nt: TGTGCCAGCAGCGTCCGACTAGCGGTTAGCACAGATACGCAGTATTTT
clone_size: -; v_call: TRBV4-1; j_call: TRBJ2-7; d_call: -; cdr3_aa: CASSQDRFRGYEQYF; cdr3_nt: TGCGCCAGCAGCCAAGATCGTTTCAGGGGCTACGAGCAGTACTTC
clone_size: -; v_call: TRBV19; j_call: TRBJ2-7; d_call: -; cdr3_aa: CASSNAGAYEQYF; cdr3_nt: TGTGCCAGTAGTAACGCCGGGGCCTACGAGCAGTACTTC
clone_size: -; v_call: TRBV29-1; j_call: TRBJ1-2; d_call: TRBD1; cdr3_aa: CSDTGGPYGYTF; cdr3_nt: TGCAGCGATACAGGGGGTCCCTATGGCTACACCTTC
clone_size: few; v_call: TRBV30; j_call: TRBJ1-2; d_call: -; cdr3_aa: CAWKPEVYGYTF; cdr3_nt: TGTGCCTGGAAACCAGAGGTCTATGGCTACACCTTC
clone_size: -; v_call: TRBV11-2; j_call: TRBJ1-1; d_call: TRBD1; cdr3_aa: CASSTRGDRVNTEAFF; cdr3_nt: TGTGCCAGCAGCACCCGAGGAGACAGGGTGAACACTGAAGCTTTCTTT
clone_size: few; v_call: TRBV6-6; j_call: TRBJ1-1; d_call: -; cdr3_aa: CASSYPTGRLAEAFF; cdr3_nt: TGTGCCAGCAGTTACCCTACAGGGCGGTTGGCTGAAGCTTTCTTT
clone_size: -; v_call: TRBV7-2; j_call: TRBJ1-2; d_call: -; cdr3_aa: CASSLDSSLGYTF; cdr3_nt: TGTGCCAGCAGCCTCGACAGCTCCCTTGGCTACACCTTC
clone_size: once; v_call: TRBV7-9; j_call: TRBJ2-1; d_call: TRBD2; cdr3_aa: CVSSLPRLAGGLDNEQFF; cdr3_nt: TGTGTCAGCAGCTTACCCCGACTAGCGGGAGGCCTCGACAATGAGCAGTTCTTC
clone_size: -; v_call: TRBV5-4; j_call: TRBJ1-4; d_call: TRBD1; cdr3_aa: CASSSGQQNEKLFF; cdr3_nt: TGTGCCAGCAGCTCGGGACAGCAAAATGAAAAACTGTTTTTT
clone_size: -; v_call: TRBV5-1; j_call: TRBJ1-1; d_call: -; cdr3_aa: CASGEGPEAFF; cdr3_nt: TGCGCCAGCGGCGAGGGTCCTGAAGCTTTCTTT
clone_size: -; v_call: TRBV7-6; j_call: TRBJ1-3; d_call: -; cdr3_aa: CASSLVRGSGNTIYF; cdr3_nt: TGTGCCAGCAGCTTAGTCAGGGGCTCTGGAAACACCATATATTTT
clone_size: -; v_call: TRBV5-4; j_call: TRBJ1-3; d_call: -; cdr3_aa: CASSLRGANTIYF; cdr3_nt: TGTGCCAGCAGCTTGCGAGGTGCGAACACCATATATTTT
clone_size: -; v_call: TRBV30; j_call: TRBJ1-1; d_call: -; cdr3_aa: CAWSVQGVTEAFF; cdr3_nt: TGTGCCTGGAGTGTACAGGGAGTCACTGAAGCTTTCTTT
clone_size: -; v_call: TRBV5-6; j_call: TRBJ2-5; d_call: TRBD1; cdr3_aa: CASSLGTEETQYF; cdr3_nt: TGTGCCAGCAGCCTCGGGACAGAAGAGACCCAGTACTTC
clone_size: few; v_call: TRBV2; j_call: TRBJ1-5; d_call: TRBD1; cdr3_aa: CASSEGTGSNQPQHF; cdr3_nt: TGTGCCAGCAGTGAGGGGACAGGGAGCAATCAGCCCCAGCATTTT
clone_size: -; v_call: TRBV5-4; j_call: TRBJ2-5; d_call: -; cdr3_aa: CASSLAGGRRETQYF; cdr3_nt: TGTGCCAGCAGCTTGGCCGGTGGGAGACGAGAGACCCAGTACTTC
clone_size: -; v_call: TRBV6-6; j_call: TRBJ1-1; d_call: TRBD1; cdr3_aa: CASSYLGQGAEAFF; cdr3_nt: TGTGCCAGCAGTTACCTCGGACAGGGGGCTGAAGCTTTCTTT
clone_size: few; v_call: TRBV18; j_call: TRBJ2-7; d_call: -; cdr3_aa: CASSPQAGGGYEQYF; cdr3_nt: TGTGCCAGCTCACCACAGGCAGGGGGAGGCTACGAGCAGTACTTC
clone_size: -; v_call: TRBV5-1; j_call: TRBJ2-1; d_call: TRBD2; cdr3_aa: CASSLDLTSAYNEQFF; cdr3_nt: TGCGCCAGCAGCTTGGATCTGACTAGCGCTTACAATGAGCAGTTCTTC
clone_size: once; v_call: TRBV4-3; j_call: TRBJ2-3; d_call: -; cdr3_aa: CASSQRRFAGTSTDTQYF; cdr3_nt: TGCGCCAGCAGCCAACGGCGGTTTGCGGGGACTAGCACAGATACGCAGTATTTT
clone_size: few; v_call: TRBV19; j_call: TRBJ2-4; d_call: TRBD1; cdr3_aa: CASSSPGQGAKNIQYF; cdr3_nt: TGTGCCAGTAGTTCTCCGGGACAGGGGGCCAAAAACATTCAGTACTTC
clone_size: -; v_call: TRBV30; j_call: TRBJ2-3; d_call: TRBD2; cdr3_aa: CAWSNSGATQYF; cdr3_nt: TGTGCCTGGAGTAATAGCGGGGCTACGCAGTATTTT
clone_size: -; v_call: TRBV9; j_call: TRBJ1-4; d_call: -; cdr3_aa: CASSGSIGEKLFF; cdr3_nt: TGTGCCAGCAGCGGTAGTATTGGTGAAAAACTGTTTTTT
clone_size: -; v_call: TRBV5-4; j_call: TRBJ2-3; d_call: -; cdr3_aa: CASTYRGADTQYF; cdr3_nt: TGTGCCAGCACCTATCGGGGGGCGGATACGCAGTATTTT
clone_size: once; v_call: TRBV10-3; j_call: TRBJ2-3; d_call: -; cdr3_aa: CAISESWDTSTDTQYF; cdr3_nt: TGTGCCATCAGTGAGTCTTGGGACACTAGCACAGATACGCAGTATTTT